This is a list of T cell receptor beta chains from one sample in a study of radiotherapy plus CTLA-4 blockade in lung cancer. Clones were read by immunoSEQ multiplex PCR, and TCRdb kept only the in-frame ones, dropping some. Of tens of thousands of clones in the sample, 78% were seen once. The specimen comprised peripheral blood, sampled from a patient treated with radiotherapy plus ipilimumab. The source is a human donor with non-small cell lung cancer whose response to radiotherapy plus ipilimumab could not be evaluated. Some clones in this sample may be carry-over from other donors' samples. Both conserved end residues are part of each CDR3. A D gene is named only where the DNA matches it firmly. The size of a clone is reported for some rows only, either as once, few or many, or as a class for expanded clones.

d_call: TRBD2; v_call: TRBV7-2; j_call: TRBJ2-2; clone_size: -; cdr3_aa: CASSLLTGGLRELFF; cdr3_nt: TGTGCCAGCAGCCTCTTAACGGGGGGGCTCCGGGAGCTGTTTTTT
d_call: TRBD2; v_call: TRBV4-1; j_call: TRBJ2-5; clone_size: -; cdr3_aa: CASSQDRLAGGQETQYF; cdr3_nt: TGCGCCAGCAGCCAAGATAGGCTAGCGGGGGGACAAGAGACCCAGTACTTC
d_call: TRBD1; v_call: TRBV7-2; j_call: TRBJ1-2; clone_size: -; cdr3_aa: CASSPGQGRSYTF; cdr3_nt: TGTGCCAGCAGCCCGGGACAGGGAAGGAGCTACACCTTC
d_call: TRBD1; v_call: TRBV2; j_call: TRBJ2-1; clone_size: -; cdr3_aa: CASRFGGQGANEQFF; cdr3_nt: TGTGCCAGCAGATTTGGAGGACAGGGGGCTAATGAGCAGTTCTTC
d_call: TRBD1; v_call: TRBV6-1; j_call: TRBJ1-2; clone_size: -; cdr3_aa: CASSEVGQMGRYGYTF; cdr3_nt: TGTGCCAGCAGTGAAGTGGGACAGATGGGGAGGTATGGCTACACCTTC
d_call: -; v_call: TRBV2; j_call: TRBJ2-3; clone_size: once; cdr3_aa: CASSEAGGGLGTDTQYF; cdr3_nt: TGTGCCAGCAGTGAAGCCGGCGGGGGCCTGGGCACAGATACGCAGTATTTT
d_call: -; v_call: TRBV9; j_call: TRBJ2-5; clone_size: -; cdr3_aa: CASSVGGLAAETQYF; cdr3_nt: TGTGCCAGCAGCGTAGGGGGGCTAGCTGCGGAGACCCAGTACTTC
d_call: -; v_call: TRBV14; j_call: TRBJ1-2; clone_size: -; cdr3_aa: CASSQSQGYGYTF; cdr3_nt: TGTGCCAGCAGCCAAAGTCAGGGGTATGGCTACACCTTC
d_call: -; v_call: TRBV7-2; j_call: TRBJ2-2; clone_size: -; cdr3_aa: CASSLAGFNTGELFF; cdr3_nt: TGTGCCAGCAGCTTGGCAGGGTTTAACACCGGGGAGCTGTTTTTT
d_call: TRBD1; v_call: TRBV11-3; j_call: TRBJ2-1; clone_size: -; cdr3_aa: CASAGTGANEQFF; cdr3_nt: TGTGCCAGCGCCGGGACAGGGGCCAATGAGCAGTTCTTC
d_call: TRBD1; v_call: TRBV11-3; j_call: TRBJ2-1; clone_size: -; cdr3_aa: CASSLDGRGYNEQFF; cdr3_nt: TGTGCCAGCAGCTTAGATGGCAGGGGGTACAATGAGCAGTTCTTC
d_call: TRBD1; v_call: TRBV5-4; j_call: TRBJ1-4; clone_size: -; cdr3_aa: CASSRTGEKLFF; cdr3_nt: TGTGCCAGCAGCAGGACAGGGGAAAAACTGTTTTTT
d_call: TRBD1; v_call: TRBV6-5; j_call: TRBJ1-5; clone_size: -; cdr3_aa: CASSLGTGVNQPQHF; cdr3_nt: TGTGCCAGCAGTTTAGGGACAGGGGTCAATCAGCCCCAGCATTTT
d_call: -; v_call: TRBV6-6; j_call: TRBJ2-3; clone_size: -; cdr3_aa: CASSLVQGSTDTQYF; cdr3_nt: TGTGCCAGCAGTTTGGTGCAGGGAAGCACAGATACGCAGTATTTT
d_call: TRBD1; v_call: TRBV6-6; j_call: TRBJ1-1; clone_size: once; cdr3_aa: CASSYSGTGGSEAFF; cdr3_nt: TGTGCCAGCAGTTACTCCGGGACAGGGGGCTCTGAAGCTTTCTTT
d_call: -; v_call: TRBV9; j_call: TRBJ2-7; clone_size: -; cdr3_aa: CASSPTGYEQYF; cdr3_nt: TGTGCCAGCAGCCCGACGGGTTACGAGCAGTACTTC
d_call: -; v_call: TRBV18; j_call: TRBJ1-4; clone_size: -; cdr3_aa: CASSPLRLGGEKLFF; cdr3_nt: TGTGCCAGCTCACCACTGAGGCTCGGCGGGGAAAAACTGTTTTTT
d_call: TRBD1; v_call: TRBV28; j_call: TRBJ2-7; clone_size: -; cdr3_aa: CASSLPTGGGFSSYEQYF; cdr3_nt: TGTGCCAGCAGTTTGCCGACAGGGGGCGGCTTTAGCTCCTACGAGCAGTACTTC
d_call: TRBD1; v_call: TRBV30; j_call: TRBJ1-5; clone_size: -; cdr3_aa: CAWSQGQGSNQPQHF; cdr3_nt: TGTGCCTGGAGCCAAGGACAGGGAAGCAATCAGCCCCAGCATTTT
d_call: TRBD1; v_call: TRBV7-6; j_call: TRBJ2-6; clone_size: -; cdr3_aa: CASSAEGQAGFSGANVLTF; cdr3_nt: TGTGCCAGCAGCGCGGAGGGACAGGCTGGCTTCTCTGGGGCCAACGTCCTGACTTTC
d_call: -; v_call: TRBV21-1; j_call: TRBJ2-5; clone_size: -; cdr3_aa: CASSSSQGSVATQYF; cdr3_nt: TGTGCCAGCAGCTCCTCCCAGGGCAGCGTCGCAACCCAGTACTTC
d_call: TRBD2; v_call: TRBV2; j_call: TRBJ2-5; clone_size: -; cdr3_aa: CASSLGLVGETQYF; cdr3_nt: TGTGCCAGCAGCCTCGGACTAGTCGGGGAGACCCAGTACTTC
d_call: -; v_call: TRBV30; j_call: TRBJ2-2; clone_size: -; cdr3_aa: CAWSRGRNSGGELFF; cdr3_nt: TGTGCCTGGAGTAGAGGGAGAAACAGCGGCGGGGAGCTGTTTTTT
d_call: -; v_call: TRBV28; j_call: TRBJ2-7; clone_size: -; cdr3_aa: CASSYGLSYEQYF; cdr3_nt: TGTGCCAGCAGTTATGGACTGTCCTACGAGCAGTACTTC